The 17 T cell receptor beta chains given below trace back to one sample, sequenced in a study of memory CD4+ T cells and cytomegalovirus serostatus. Here immunoSEQ multiplex PCR was the method, and the copy in TCRdb shows in-frame clones only, minus some. The sample holds approximately 40,000 clones, 75% to 85% seen once. Single viable CD3+CD4+CD8-CD45RO+ cells were sorted as the memory CD4+ T cells. Sequences were obtained from memory CD4+ T cells from blood. Every receptor here comes from an adult in good health and CMV-seronegative.

V usage is TRBV7-2 and J usage is TRBJ1-2; D remains unclear. The germline gives CDR1 SGHTA, CDR2 FQGNSA. CDR3 length: 13 residues. The V gene lost 3 bases and the J gene lost 6 bases, with 11 bases spanning the gap. For the CDR3, the DNA is TGTGCCAGCAGCTTTTCGGCAACTAATGGCTACACCTTC. Amino acid sequence: CASSFSATNGYTF.

In this sample, this clone turned up once. The chain has TRBV27 and TRBJ2-3; TRBD2 matches 8 bases. The V gene end was trimmed by 4 bases and the J gene end by 2 bases; junction bases not matched to a gene: 8. The germline CDR1 and CDR2 sequences are MNHEY and SMNVEV (reference sequence). The CDR3 covers 16 residues. CDR3 nucleotide sequence: TGTGCCAGCAGTTCCCGGACTAGCAGTGACACAGATACGCAGTATTTT. Translated, it gives CASSSRTSSDTDTQYF.

The chain uses TRBV28 and TRBJ1-5; D perhaps matches TRBD1 (5 bases). Germline CDR1 and CDR2: MDHEN and SYDVKM. V was shortened by 10 bases and J by 4 bases, with 11 bases between the two germline ends. The CDR3 spans 12 residues. This CDR3 is CATEGVNQPQHF. The DNA for the CDR3 is TGTGCCACGGAAGGGGTAAATCAGCCCCAGCATTTT.

The CDR3 DNA reads TGCAGCGTTAAAAAGACAGGGGGCGTAGGGAACACTGAAGCTTTCTTT. This gives the protein CSVKKTGGVGNTEAFF. The genes are TRBV29-1 and TRBJ1-1, with 10 bases matching TRBD1. The CDR3 runs to 16 residues. CDR1 is SQVTM and CDR2 is ANQGSEA in the germline V gene. Trimming removed 5 bases from V and 1 base from J; junction bases left unmatched: 10.

The chain joins TRBV28 to TRBJ1-4; D not resolved. V gave up 3 bases and J gave up 5 bases, with 13 bases separating them. CDR1 and CDR2 from the germline V gene are MDHEN and SYDVKM. This CDR3 comprises 15 residues. CDR3 coding DNA: TGTGCCAGCAGTTTCCCGAGAGCCGGCAATGAAAAACTGTTTTTT. It codes for CASSFPRAGNEKLFF. Complete variable domain (other parts from reference TRBV28 and TRBJ1-4): DVKVTQSSRYLVKRTGEKVFLECVQDMDHENMFWYRQDPGLGLRLIYFSYDVKMKEKGDIPEGYSVSREKKERFSLILESASTNQTSMYLCASSFPRAGNEKLFFGSGTQLSVL.

The rearrangement links TRBV30 to TRBJ1-4, with D maybe TRBD1 (5 bases). The CDR3 consists of 14 residues. V was clipped by 0 bases and J by 5 bases, with 10 bases between them. Germline lookup yields CDR1 GTSNPN and CDR2 SVGIG (reference sequence). The CDR3 loop reads CAWSVTAKNEKLFF. In DNA form, the CDR3 reads TGTGCCTGGAGTGTGACAGCGAAGAATGAAAAACTGTTTTTT.

The chain has TRBV28 and TRBJ2-7; D gene uncertain. The V gene lost 5 bases and the J gene lost 2 bases, with 10 bases spanning the gap. Per germline, CDR1 MDHEN and CDR2 SYDVKM. The CDR3 sequence is 13 residues long. In nucleotides, the CDR3 is TGTGCCAGCAGTGGCCGGGTTACCTACGAGCAGTACTTC. Its protein is CASSGRVTYEQYF.

J is TRBJ2-1 and V is TRBV5-1, with D uncertain. Trimming pared 0 bases from V and 3 bases from J, leaving 10 bases between. The CDR3 spans 15 residues. Germline V lookup: CDR1 SGHRS, CDR2 YFSETQ. CDR3 sequence: CASSLVGNDYNEQFF. The DNA of the CDR3 is TGCGCCAGCAGCTTGGTGGGGAACGACTACAATGAGCAGTTCTTC.

The chain carries TRBV11-2 and TRBJ1-2; perhaps TRBD1 as D (6 bases). The V gene lost 1 base and the J gene lost 6 bases, with 12 bases spanning the gap. Germline CDR1 SGHAT, CDR2 FQNNGV. The CDR3 runs 14 residues. The CDR3 region has the DNA TGTGCCAGCAGCTTAGGTATCAGGGGCGATGGCTACACCTTC. This gives the protein CASSLGIRGDGYTF. The full variable domain, with the rest looked up from reference TRBV11-2 and TRBJ1-2, is EAGVAQSPRYKIIEKRQSVAFWCNPISGHATLYWYQQILGQGPKLLIQFQNNGVVDDSQLPKDRFSAERLKGVDSTLKIQPAKLEDSAVYLCASSLGIRGDGYTFGSGTRLTVV.

The rearrangement links TRBV6-5 to TRBJ2-7, with TRBD1 identical over 8 bases. V shed 4 bases and J 7 bases; nucleotides not matched to a gene: 9. CDR1 and CDR2 from the germline V gene are MNHEY and SVGAGI. This CDR3 contains 14 residues. The CDR3 sequence: CASSSPTGVREQYF. CDR3 nucleotides: TGTGCCAGCAGTTCCCCGACAGGGGTAAGGGAGCAGTACTTC.

The chain has TRBV30 and TRBJ2-5; 7 bases are a match to TRBD1. Germline V gene data show CDR1 as GTSNPN and CDR2 as SVGIG (reference sequence). Trimming removed 3 bases from V and 1 base from J; junction bases left unmatched: 2. This CDR3 has 13 residues. CDR3 amino acids: CAWSRGSQETQYF. CDR3 DNA sequence: TGTGCCTGGAGCAGGGGGAGCCAAGAGACCCAGTACTTC.

The CDR3 bases are TGTGCCAGCAGCCCGGGGTGGACAGGGGCTTACGAGCAGTACTTC. Translated: CASSPGWTGAYEQYF. The rearrangement joins TRBV7-8 to TRBJ2-7; the match to TRBD1 covers 9 bases. V lost 5 bases to trimming and J lost 4 bases; unmatched junction nucleotides: 9. The CDR3 extends over 15 amino acids. Germline V lookup: CDR1 SGHVS, CDR2 FQNEAQ.

This clone was observed a single time. The chain employs TRBV9 and TRBJ2-7, with D uncertain. Germline V lookup: CDR1 SGDLS, CDR2 YYNGEE. Trimming took 0 bases from V and 1 from J, leaving 11 bases between them. The CDR3 sequence is 15 residues long. This CDR3 is CASSVALSDSYEQYF. The CDR3 DNA reads TGTGCCAGCAGCGTAGCCCTGTCAGATTCCTACGAGCAGTACTTC.

The gene calls are TRBV27 and TRBJ2-5; D is undetermined. V was pared by 4 bases and J by 5 bases, with 14 bases between. Germline V lookup: CDR1 MNHEY, CDR2 SMNVEV (reference sequence). CDR3 length equals 14 residues. The CDR3 sequence is CASSSERFRETQYF. Here the CDR3 DNA reads TGTGCCAGCAGTTCGGAGCGATTCAGGGAGACCCAGTACTTC.

The chain employs TRBV5-6 and TRBJ2-2; D not certain. Trimming left V 4 bases short and J 5 bases short, with 9 bases between. Germline CDR1 reads SGHDT; CDR2 reads YYEEEE. The CDR3 loop spans 13 amino acids. CDR3 DNA: TGTGCCAGCAGCATAAGCTTGACCGGGGAGCTGTTTTTT. It is translated as CASSISLTGELFF.

The gene calls are TRBV11-3 and TRBJ2-1; 7 bases are shared with TRBD1. The CDR3 runs to 17 residues. After removal of 2 bases from V and 6 bases from J, the junction contained 13 bases not matched to a gene. The germline gives CDR1 SGHNT, CDR2 YENEEA. The CDR3 DNA is TGTGCCAGCAGCTTACTATTACAGGGGTCCCGCATCAATGAGCAGTTCTTC. Translation gives CASSLLLQGSRINEQFF.

The rearrangement uses TRBV2 and TRBJ1-1; D call uncertain. V gave up 4 bases and J gave up 3 bases, with 9 bases separating them. The CDR3 totals 13 residues. CDR1 and CDR2 from the germline V gene are SNHLY and FYNNEI. Written as DNA, the CDR3 is TGTGCCAGCAGTGTGGGATGGGACACTGAAGCTTTCTTT. Its translation is CASSVGWDTEAFF. Full variable domain (missing parts from reference TRBV2 and TRBJ1-1): EPEVTQTPSHQVTQMGQEVILRCVPISNHLYFYWYRQILGQKVEFLVSFYNNEISEKSEIFDDQFSVERPDGSNFTLKIRSTKLEDSAMYFCASSVGWDTEAFFGQGTRLTVV.